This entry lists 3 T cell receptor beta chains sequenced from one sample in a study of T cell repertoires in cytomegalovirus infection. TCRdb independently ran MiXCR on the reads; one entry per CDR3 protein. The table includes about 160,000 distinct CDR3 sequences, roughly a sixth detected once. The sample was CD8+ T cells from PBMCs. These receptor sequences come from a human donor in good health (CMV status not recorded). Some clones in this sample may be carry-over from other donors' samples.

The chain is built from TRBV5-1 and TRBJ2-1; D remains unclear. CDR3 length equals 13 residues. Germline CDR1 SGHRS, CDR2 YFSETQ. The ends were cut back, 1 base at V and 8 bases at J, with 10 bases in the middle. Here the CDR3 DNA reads TGCGCCAGCAGCTTGAACTCCCTGGATGAGCAGTTCTTC. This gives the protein CASSLNSLDEQFF.

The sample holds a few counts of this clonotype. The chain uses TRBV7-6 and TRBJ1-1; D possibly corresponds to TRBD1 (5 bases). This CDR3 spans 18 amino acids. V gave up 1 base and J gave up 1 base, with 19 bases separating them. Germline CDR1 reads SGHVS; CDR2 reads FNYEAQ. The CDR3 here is CASSLGRGGFGPNTEAFF. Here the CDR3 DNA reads TGTGCCAGCAGCTTAGGGCGGGGCGGGTTCGGCCCGAACACTGAAGCTTTCTTT.

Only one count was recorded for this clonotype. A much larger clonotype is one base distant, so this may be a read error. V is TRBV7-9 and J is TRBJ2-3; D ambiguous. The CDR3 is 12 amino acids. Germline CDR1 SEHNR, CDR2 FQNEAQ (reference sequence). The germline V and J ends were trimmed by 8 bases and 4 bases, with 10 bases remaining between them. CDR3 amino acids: CASCLVADTQYF. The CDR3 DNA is TGTGCCAGCTGCCTTGTCGCAGATACGCAGTATTTT. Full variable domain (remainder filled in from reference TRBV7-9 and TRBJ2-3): DTGVSQNPRHKITKRGQNVTFRCDPISEHNRLYWYRQTLGQGPEFLTYFQNEAQLEKSRLLSDRFSAERPKGSFSTLEIQRTEQGDSAMYLCASCLVADTQYFGPGTRLTVL.